The source of this T cell receptor (beta chain) is a study of blood T cell repertoires in COVID-19. As for the study in general: The origin of the acute and convalescent COVID-19 samples was the United States, Italy and Spain. In each case, the material was cDNA or gDNA derived from T cells, B-cell-depleted T cells, or PBMCs.

Trimming at V came to 0 bases and at J to 2 bases, leaving 6 bases not matched to a gene. This CDR3 comprises 16 residues. Per germline, CDR1 SGHRS and CDR2 YFSETQ. Per the study methods: Reference gene primer amplification gave estimated nucleated cell counts. Generated by immunoSEQ multiplex PCR, the TCRdb table keeps only in-frame clones and is missing some. The DNA gave D and trimming, while V, J and clone size come from that table. The sample has about 86,000 clones, roughly 83% seen once. The sample comprised peripheral blood. The chain links TRBV5-1 to TRBJ2-3; 7 bases agree with TRBD2. This receptor was identified in an elderly woman with active or convalescent COVID-19. The CDR3 DNA follows: TGCGCCAGCAGCTTGGAAGGGCTAGCGGCCACAGATACGCAGTATTTT. Its protein is CASSLEGLAATDTQYF.